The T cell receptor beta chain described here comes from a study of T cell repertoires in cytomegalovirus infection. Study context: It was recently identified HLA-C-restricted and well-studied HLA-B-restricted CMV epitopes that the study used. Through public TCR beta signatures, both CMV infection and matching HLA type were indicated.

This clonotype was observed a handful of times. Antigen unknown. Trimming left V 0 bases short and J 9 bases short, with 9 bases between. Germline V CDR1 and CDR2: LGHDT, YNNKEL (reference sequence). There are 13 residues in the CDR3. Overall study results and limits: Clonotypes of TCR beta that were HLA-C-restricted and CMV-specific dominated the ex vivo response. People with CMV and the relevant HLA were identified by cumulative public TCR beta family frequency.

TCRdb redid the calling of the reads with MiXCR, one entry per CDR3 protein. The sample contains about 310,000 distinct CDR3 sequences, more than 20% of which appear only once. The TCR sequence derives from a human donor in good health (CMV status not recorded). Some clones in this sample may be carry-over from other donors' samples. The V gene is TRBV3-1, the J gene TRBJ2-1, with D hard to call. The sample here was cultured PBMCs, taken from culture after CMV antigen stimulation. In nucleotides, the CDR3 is TGTGCCAGCAGCCAAGATATTAGGAGTGAGCAGTTCTTC. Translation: CASSQDIRSEQFF.